The 18 T cell receptor beta chains reported below all come from one sample, sequenced in a study of T cells in tumors after PD-1 blockade. Sequencing was performed with immunoSEQ multiplex PCR; in TCRdb, only in-frame clones are kept and a portion is missing. The sample records about 47,000 clones, approximately 79% being singletons. The starting material was PBMCs, obtained before anti-PD-1 therapy. The receptor set was obtained from a human donor with advanced basal cell or squamous cell carcinoma (not recorded which).

The rearrangement uses TRBV2 and TRBJ1-2; the match to TRBD1 covers 7 bases. This CDR3 is built from 13 residues. Germline loops: CDR1 SNHLY, CDR2 FYNNEI. After removal of 6 bases from V and 4 bases from J, the junction contained 5 bases not matched to a gene. Here the CDR3 reads CASRRTGPYGYTF. The CDR3 DNA sequence: TGTGCCAGCAGGCGGACAGGCCCCTATGGCTACACCTTC.

CDR3 nucleotides: TGTGCCAGCAGTTCTCCCCGGGCGGGAGGGCTCGAGCAGTACTTC. Protein sequence: CASSSPRAGGLEQYF. The chain employs TRBV6-6 and TRBJ2-7; 9 bases are a match to TRBD2. Losses at the gene ends were 4 bases for V and 6 bases for J; bases not matched to a gene: 10. The CDR3 consists of 15 residues. Germline V gene data show CDR1 as MNHNY and CDR2 as SVGAGI (reference sequence).

The gene calls are TRBV24-1 and TRBJ2-5; 8 bases agree with TRBD2. The CDR3 is made up of 13 amino acids. The V gene's germline CDR1 is KGHDR and CDR2 SFDVKD. The ends lost 7 bases at V and 5 bases at J; junction bases unmatched: 5. The CDR3 here is CATRAPGGETQYF. The CDR3 bases are TGTGCCACCAGGGCCCCGGGAGGGGAGACCCAGTACTTC.

The chain carries TRBV11-3 and TRBJ2-3; TRBD1 might be the D (5 bases). This CDR3 has 14 amino acids. Germline CDR1 SGHNT, CDR2 YENEEA. Trimming removed 8 bases at V and 5 bases at J, with 17 bases between. The CDR3 bases are TGTGCCAGCGAGCCGGGCAGGGTGGGAGATACGCAGTATTTT. Amino acids: CASEPGRVGDTQYF.

The chain employs TRBV24-1 and TRBJ1-5; 9 bases align to TRBD1. The junction had 3 bases not matched to a gene; V was cut back by 5 bases and J by 2 bases. This CDR3 is built from 15 residues. Germline values: CDR1 KGHDR, CDR2 SFDVKD. The CDR3 nucleotides are TGTGCCACCAGTGCAAGGACAGGGGGCAATCAGCCCCAGCATTTT. This codes for CATSARTGGNQPQHF.

This clone was counted a single time. The V call is TRBV9, the J call TRBJ2-1; tentative D call: TRBD1 (6 bases). CDR3 length: 16 residues. Trimming shortened V by 6 bases and J by 3 bases, and 19 bases separated the two germline ends. Germline values: CDR1 SGDLS, CDR2 YYNGEE. CDR3 residues: CASNQQGSGFYNEQFF. DNA of the CDR3: TGTGCCAGCAACCAACAGGGTTCGGGTTTCTACAATGAGCAGTTCTTC.

CDR3 nucleotide sequence: TGTGCCAGCAGTAGATCTCCGGGACAGGCTTTCTCTGGGGCCAACGTCCTGACTTTC. Its protein is CASSRSPGQAFSGANVLTF. V usage is TRBV28 and J usage is TRBJ2-6; 8 bases are a match to TRBD1. This CDR3 region has 19 residues. Germline V gene sequence: CDR1 MDHEN, CDR2 SYDVKM. The J segment lost 0 bases and the V segment lost 5 bases, leaving 12 bases of the junction unmatched.

V is TRBV2 and J is TRBJ2-7, with TRBD2 as a possible D gene (6 bases). The CDR3 contains 12 residues. Germline values: CDR1 SNHLY, CDR2 FYNNEI. The V gene lost 8 bases and the J gene lost 3 bases, with 11 bases spanning the gap. CDR3 DNA sequence: TGTGCCAGCGGGGGGTTAGGCTACGAGCAGTACTTC. Protein: CASGGLGYEQYF.

This rearrangement joins TRBV5-1 to TRBJ2-5; D gene uncertain. V was clipped by 1 base and J by 5 bases, with 3 bases between them. The germline CDR1 and CDR2 sequences are SGHRS and YFSETQ. This CDR3 spans 11 amino acids. CDR3 nucleotide sequence: TGCGCCAGCAGCTTGCGTGAGACCCAGTACTTC. Amino acids: CASSLRETQYF.

The chain links TRBV15 to TRBJ1-5; D unclear. V gave up 2 bases and J gave up 4 bases, with 9 bases separating them. The CDR3 is made up of 14 amino acids. Germline assignment: CDR1 LNHNV and CDR2 YYDKDF (reference sequence). This chain's CDR3 is CATSRQGGNQPQHF. The CDR3 bases are TGTGCCACCAGCAGACAAGGTGGGAATCAGCCCCAGCATTTT.

The chain combines TRBV10-3 with TRBJ2-1; 7 bases agree with TRBD2. Germline CDR1 reads ENHRY; CDR2 reads SYGVKD. The CDR3 length is 14 residues. J lost 5 bases, V lost 6 bases, and 7 bases had no gene match. The CDR3 DNA reads as TGTGCCATCAGCAGACTAGCCATACACAATGAGCAGTTCTTC. It specifies CAISRLAIHNEQFF.

V gene TRBV18 combines with J gene TRBJ2-5; D is perhaps TRBD1 (5 bases). Between the trimmed V and J ends, which lost 4 bases and 5 bases, there was a span of 23 bases. Germline CDR1 KGHSH, CDR2 LQKENI. The CDR3 consists of 17 residues. CDR3 nucleotide sequence: TGTGCCAGCTCACTTTTTCGGCCGGACAACCCTGGGGAGACCCAGTACTTC. Its protein is CASSLFRPDNPGETQYF.

This chain uses TRBV9 with TRBJ2-5; D may be TRBD1 or TRBD2 (5 bases each). Germline values: CDR1 SGDLS, CDR2 YYNGEE. The CDR3 loop spans 15 amino acids. V lost 0 bases and J 5 bases, leaving 14 bases between the germline ends. CDR3 sequence reads: CASSVDDGAGETQYF. DNA for the CDR3: TGTGCCAGCAGCGTAGATGACGGGGCCGGGGAGACCCAGTACTTC.

This sequence joins TRBV4-2 and TRBJ2-7; D unresolved. The V gene's germline CDR1 is LGHNA and CDR2 YNFKEQ. This CDR3 is 15 amino acids long. The V and J ends lost 0 bases and 1 base respectively, with 10 bases between them. Here the CDR3 reads CASSQDWASSYEQYF. DNA for the CDR3: TGTGCCAGCAGCCAAGACTGGGCATCTTCCTACGAGCAGTACTTC.

The V gene is TRBV5-5, the J gene TRBJ1-5; 8 bases are shared with TRBD1. The CDR3 contains 13 residues. Losses at the gene ends were 7 bases for V and 5 bases for J; bases not matched to a gene: 5. The germline CDR1 and CDR2 sequences are SGHKS and YYEKEE (reference sequence). The CDR3 loop is CASGLQGDQPQHF. CDR3 DNA: TGTGCCAGCGGACTACAGGGGGATCAGCCCCAGCATTTT.

This chain connects TRBV25-1 to TRBJ1-1, with a tentative D call TRBD1 (5 bases). Germline V gene lookup returns CDR1 MGHDK and CDR2 SYGVNS. The V end was cut by 3 bases, the J end by 4 bases, with 9 bases between. The CDR3 is made up of 13 amino acids. The CDR3 sequence: CASSDRGTTEAFF. The CDR3 DNA reads as TGTGCCAGCAGTGACCGGGGCACCACTGAAGCTTTCTTT.

The V gene is TRBV3-1 (or the pseudogene TRBV3-2), the J gene TRBJ1-1; D gene ambiguous. Germline V gene sequence: CDR1 LGHDT, CDR2 YNNKEL (reference sequence). CDR3 length: 13 amino acids. V was pared by 2 bases and J by 1 base, with 5 bases between. The CDR3, as DNA: TGTGCCAGCAGCCAACACGGGAACACTGAAGCTTTCTTT. It is translated as CASSQHGNTEAFF.

In DNA form, the CDR3 reads TGTGCCAGCAGTGAAATGAACACTGAAGCTTTCTTT. Residues: CASSEMNTEAFF. The rearrangement links TRBV6-1 to TRBJ1-1; no clear D gene. CDR3 length equals 12 residues. CDR1 and CDR2 from the germline V gene are MNHNS and SASEGT. V shed 2 bases and J shed 0 bases, with 1 base lying between them.